This TCR beta chain is from a study of blood T cell repertoires in COVID-19. Across the study: The study drew acute and convalescent COVID-19 samples from the United States, Italy and Spain. Sources were T cells, B-cell-depleted T cells, or PBMCs; the material itself was cDNA or gDNA.

Libraries were prepared by immunoSEQ multiplex PCR; TCRdb keeps only in-frame clonotypes and omits some of them. This table holds roughly 150,000 clones, about 80% found once. The sample holds a few counts of this clone. This sequence was found in a man aged 65 to 85 with active or convalescent COVID-19. The source material was peripheral blood.

The CDR3 reads CASSLGLGNTIYF. The CDR3 nucleotides read TGTGCCAGCAGCTTAGGACTCGGAAACACCATATATTTT. V is TRBV7-6 and J is TRBJ1-3, with D uncertain. Germline CDR1 is SGHVS and CDR2 is FNYEAQ. V lost 1 base and J lost 4, with 5 bases in between. CDR3 length equals 13 residues.